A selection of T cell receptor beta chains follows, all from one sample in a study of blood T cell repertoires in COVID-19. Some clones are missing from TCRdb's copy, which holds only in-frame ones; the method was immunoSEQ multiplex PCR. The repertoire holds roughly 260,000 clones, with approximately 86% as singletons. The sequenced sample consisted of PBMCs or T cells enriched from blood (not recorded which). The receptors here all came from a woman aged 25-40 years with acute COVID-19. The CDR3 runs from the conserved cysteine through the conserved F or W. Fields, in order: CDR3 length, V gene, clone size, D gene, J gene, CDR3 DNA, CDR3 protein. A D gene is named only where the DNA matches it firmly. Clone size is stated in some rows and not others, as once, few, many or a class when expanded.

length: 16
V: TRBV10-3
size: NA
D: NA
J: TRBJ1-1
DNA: TGTGCCATCAGTGAAGGAAGGGGCACAATGAACACTGAAGCTTTCTTT
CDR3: CAISEGRGTMNTEAFF

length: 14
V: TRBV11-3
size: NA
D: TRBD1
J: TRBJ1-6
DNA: TGTGCCAGCAGCACCGGGACAGATAATTCACCCCTCCACTTT
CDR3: CASSTGTDNSPLHF

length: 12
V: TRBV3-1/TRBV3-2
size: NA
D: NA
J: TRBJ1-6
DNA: TGTGCCAGCAGCCCCTCGTATTCACCCCTCCACTTT
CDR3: CASSPSYSPLHF

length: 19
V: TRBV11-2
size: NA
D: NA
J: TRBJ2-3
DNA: TGTGCCAGCAGCTTAGGGACATTCGTCTCACAATCTAGCACAGATACGCAGTATTTT
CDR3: CASSLGTFVSQSSTDTQYF

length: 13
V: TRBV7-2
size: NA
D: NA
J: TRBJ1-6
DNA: TGTGCCAGCAGCTTCGAGGGTATCGCACCCCTCCACTTT
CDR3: CASSFEGIAPLHF

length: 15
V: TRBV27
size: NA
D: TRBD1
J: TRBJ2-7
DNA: TGTGCCAGCAGTCTGGGACAGGGGGCTACCTACGAGCAGTACTTC
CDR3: CASSLGQGATYEQYF

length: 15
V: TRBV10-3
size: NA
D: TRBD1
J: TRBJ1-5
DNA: TGTGCCATCGGCACAGGGGGCCGGGGCAATCAGCCCCAGCATTTT
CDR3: CAIGTGGRGNQPQHF

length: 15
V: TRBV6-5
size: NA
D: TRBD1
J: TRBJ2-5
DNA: TGTGCCAGCAGTTGGGGGCCGACAGGGAGAGAGACCCAGTACTTC
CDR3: CASSWGPTGRETQYF

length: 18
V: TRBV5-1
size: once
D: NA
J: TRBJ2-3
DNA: TGCGCCAGCAGCTTCGCGGCAAGAAGGTATTCCATTGCAGATACGCAGTATTTT
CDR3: CASSFAARRYSIADTQYF

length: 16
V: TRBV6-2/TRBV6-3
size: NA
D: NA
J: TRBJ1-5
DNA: TGTGCCAGCAGCACCGGCGGGCTGGGGGCCAATCAGCCCCAGCATTTT
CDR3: CASSTGGLGANQPQHF

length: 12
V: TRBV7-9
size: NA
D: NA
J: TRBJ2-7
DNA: TGTGCCGGTGAAGGGCGGGGAAACGAGCAGTACTTC
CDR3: CAGEGRGNEQYF

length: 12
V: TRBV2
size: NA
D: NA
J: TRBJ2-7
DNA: TGTGCCACACGTACGGTGGGCCACGAGCAGTACTTC
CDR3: CATRTVGHEQYF

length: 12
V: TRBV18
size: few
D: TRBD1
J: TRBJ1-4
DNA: TGTGCCAGCTCATCGGGGGACAGTAAACTGTTTTTT
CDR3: CASSSGDSKLFF

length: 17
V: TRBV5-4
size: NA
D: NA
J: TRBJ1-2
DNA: TGTGCCAGCAGCTTGGCCTCGACTGGGTGGAGTAACTATGGCTACACCTTC
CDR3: CASSLASTGWSNYGYTF

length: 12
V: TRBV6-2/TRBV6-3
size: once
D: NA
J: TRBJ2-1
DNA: TGTGCCAGCAGTACCGAGAACAATGAGCAGTTCTTC
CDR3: CASSTENNEQFF

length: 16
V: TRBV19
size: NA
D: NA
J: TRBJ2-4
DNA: TGTGCCAGTAGTATTACTCCTACCCTAGCCAAAAACATTCAGTACTTC
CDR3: CASSITPTLAKNIQYF

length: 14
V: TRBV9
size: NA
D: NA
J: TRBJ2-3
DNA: TGTGCCAGCAGCGTCTCAGGGTCTAGGGATACGCAGTATTTT
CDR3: CASSVSGSRDTQYF

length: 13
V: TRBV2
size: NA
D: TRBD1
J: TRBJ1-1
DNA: TGTGCCAGCGGACGTGAGGGGGCATCTGAAGCTTTCTTT
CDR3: CASGREGASEAFF

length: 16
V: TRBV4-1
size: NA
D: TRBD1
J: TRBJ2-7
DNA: TGCGCCAGCAGCCAAGCGGAGGGACAGGGGATGTACGAGCAGTACTTC
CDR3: CASSQAEGQGMYEQYF

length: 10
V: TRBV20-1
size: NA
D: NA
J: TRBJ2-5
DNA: TGCAGTGCTCGCCAAGAGACCCAGTACTTC
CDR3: CSARQETQYF

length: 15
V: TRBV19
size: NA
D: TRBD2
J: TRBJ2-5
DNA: TGTGCCAGTAGTGACCGACTAGCGGGGGGTGAGACCCAGTACTTC
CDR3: CASSDRLAGGETQYF

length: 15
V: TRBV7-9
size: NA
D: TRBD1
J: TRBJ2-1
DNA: TGTGCCAGCAGCTCCTCCAGGGACAGTTGGGATGAGCAGTTCTTC
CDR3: CASSSSRDSWDEQFF

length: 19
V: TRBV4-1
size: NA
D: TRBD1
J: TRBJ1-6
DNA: TGCGCCAGCAGCTACTTCACGGACAGGGGGCGGATTTATAATTCACCCCTCCACTTT
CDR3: CASSYFTDRGRIYNSPLHF

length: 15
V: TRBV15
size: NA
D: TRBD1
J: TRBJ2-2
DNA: TGTGCCACCAGCACCCGGACAGGGGGCTTCGGGGAGCTGTTTTTT
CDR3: CATSTRTGGFGELFF

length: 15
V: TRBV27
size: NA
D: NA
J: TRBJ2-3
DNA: TGTGCCAGCAGTTATAAGGGGGGGCGCACAGATACGCAGTATTTT
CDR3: CASSYKGGRTDTQYF

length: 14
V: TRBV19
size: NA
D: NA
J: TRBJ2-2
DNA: TGTGCCAGTACCCCTGGCCCGTCGCCCGGGGAGCTGTTTTTT
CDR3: CASTPGPSPGELFF

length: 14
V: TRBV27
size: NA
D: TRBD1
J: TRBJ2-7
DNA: TGTGCCAGCAGTGGACAGGGGTCAGGCTACGAGCAGTACTTC
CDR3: CASSGQGSGYEQYF

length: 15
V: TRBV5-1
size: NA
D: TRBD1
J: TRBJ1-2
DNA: TGCGCCAGCAGCGGAGGGACAGGGGTTGCCTATGGCTACACCTTC
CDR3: CASSGGTGVAYGYTF

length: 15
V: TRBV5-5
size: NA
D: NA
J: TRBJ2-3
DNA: TGTGCCAGCAGCCCACAAAGACAGCACACAGATACGCAGTATTTT
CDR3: CASSPQRQHTDTQYF

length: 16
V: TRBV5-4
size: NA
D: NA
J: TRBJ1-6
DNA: TGTGCCAGCAGCTTCAACGGAGGCTCCTATAATTCACCCCTCCACTTT
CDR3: CASSFNGGSYNSPLHF

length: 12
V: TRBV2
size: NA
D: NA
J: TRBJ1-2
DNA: TGTGCCAGCAGCCCGCCTATCTATGGCTACACCTTC
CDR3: CASSPPIYGYTF

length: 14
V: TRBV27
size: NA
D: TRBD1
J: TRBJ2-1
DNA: TGTGCCAGCAGTTTTCCAGGGACAGGTAATGAGCAGTTCTTC
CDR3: CASSFPGTGNEQFF

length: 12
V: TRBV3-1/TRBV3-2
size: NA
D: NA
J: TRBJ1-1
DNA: TGTGCCAGCCAGGGCTTGAACACTGAAGCTTTCTTT
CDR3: CASQGLNTEAFF

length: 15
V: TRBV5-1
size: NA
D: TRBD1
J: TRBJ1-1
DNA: TGCGCCAGCAGCTTGAGGGGACAGGGGAACACTGAAGCTTTCTTT
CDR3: CASSLRGQGNTEAFF

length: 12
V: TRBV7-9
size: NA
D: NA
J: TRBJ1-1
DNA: TGTGCCAGTGTAACAGGGAACACTGAAGCTTTCTTT
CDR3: CASVTGNTEAFF

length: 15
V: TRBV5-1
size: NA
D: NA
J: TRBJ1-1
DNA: TGCGCCAGCAGCTTGGAAGGGGGGGCGAGCACTGAAGCTTTCTTT
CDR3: CASSLEGGASTEAFF

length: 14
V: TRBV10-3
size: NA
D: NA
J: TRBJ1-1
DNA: TGTGCCATCAGTGAAGCTACAGAGAACACTGAAGCTTTCTTT
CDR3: CAISEATENTEAFF

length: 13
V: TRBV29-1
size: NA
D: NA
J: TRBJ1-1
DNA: TGCAGCGTTGAGTTCAGGGCGGCCACTGAAGCTTTCTTT
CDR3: CSVEFRAATEAFF

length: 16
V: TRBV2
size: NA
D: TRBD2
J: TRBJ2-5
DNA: TGTGCCAGCAGTGCAACTAGCGGGGGGTCTGGAGAGACCCAGTACTTC
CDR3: CASSATSGGSGETQYF

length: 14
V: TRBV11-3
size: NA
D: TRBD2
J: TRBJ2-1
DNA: TGTGCCAGCAGCTTAGATTCCGGGACTACTAAGCAGTTCTTC
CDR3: CASSLDSGTTKQFF

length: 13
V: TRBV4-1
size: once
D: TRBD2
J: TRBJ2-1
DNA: TGCGCCAGCATGCGGGGGTTGGACAATGAGCAGTTCTTC
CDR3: CASMRGLDNEQFF

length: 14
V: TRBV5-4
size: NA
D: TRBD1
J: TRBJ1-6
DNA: TGTGCCAGCGGGGAAACGACAGGGAGCTCACCCCTCCACTTT
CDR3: CASGETTGSSPLHF

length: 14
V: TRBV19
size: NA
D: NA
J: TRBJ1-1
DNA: TGTGCCAGTAGTCCCGACAGACAGAACACTGAAGCTTTCTTT
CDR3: CASSPDRQNTEAFF

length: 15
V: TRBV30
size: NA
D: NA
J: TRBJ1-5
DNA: TGTGCCTGGAGTGTTAGTTCTTATAGCAATCAGCCCCAGCATTTT
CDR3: CAWSVSSYSNQPQHF

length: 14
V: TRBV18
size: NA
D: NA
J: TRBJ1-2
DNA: TGTGCCAGCTCACCGGAATCAGGGCGGGGAGGCTACACCTTC
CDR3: CASSPESGRGGYTF

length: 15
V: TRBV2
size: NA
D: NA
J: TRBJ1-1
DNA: TGTGCCAGCAATATGTGGCACGGGCGGGACACTGAAGCTTTCTTT
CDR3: CASNMWHGRDTEAFF

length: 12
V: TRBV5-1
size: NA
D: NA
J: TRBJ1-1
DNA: TGCGCCAGCAGACTCGCGAACACTGAAGCTTTCTTT
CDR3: CASRLANTEAFF

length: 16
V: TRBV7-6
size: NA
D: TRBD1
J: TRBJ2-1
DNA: TGTGCCAGCAGCTTAGAAGCGGGACAGGGTAATGATGAGCAGTTCTTC
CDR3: CASSLEAGQGNDEQFF

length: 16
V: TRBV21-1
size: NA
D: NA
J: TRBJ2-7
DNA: TGTGCCAGCAGCAAAGTGACGGCAGGGGTGAGCGACGAGCAGTACTTC
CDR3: CASSKVTAGVSDEQYF

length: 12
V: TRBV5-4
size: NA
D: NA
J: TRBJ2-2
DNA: TGTGCCAGCAGCTTGAGAGAGGGGGAGCTGTTTTTT
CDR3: CASSLREGELFF

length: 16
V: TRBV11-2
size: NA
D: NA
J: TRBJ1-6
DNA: TGTGCCAGCAGCCCTCGTAGGGGGGGCGAACATTCACCCCTCCACTTT
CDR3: CASSPRRGGEHSPLHF

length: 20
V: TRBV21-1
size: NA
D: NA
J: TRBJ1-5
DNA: TGTGCCAGCAGCAGTGACCCGGGACAGGGGGCTCCCTACCCCAATCAGCCCCAGCATTTT
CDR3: CASSSDPGQGAPYPNQPQHF

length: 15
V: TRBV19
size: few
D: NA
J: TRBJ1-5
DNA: TGTGCCAGTAGTATAAAGGGGCGGAACAATCAGCCCCAGCATTTT
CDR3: CASSIKGRNNQPQHF

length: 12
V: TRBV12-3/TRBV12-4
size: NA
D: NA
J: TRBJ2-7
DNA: TGTGCCAGCAGTCCCTCAGTGCGGGAGCAGTACTTC
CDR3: CASSPSVREQYF

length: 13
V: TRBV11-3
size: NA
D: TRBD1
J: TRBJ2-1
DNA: TGTGCCAGCAGCTTAGAACAGGGGGATGAGCAGTTCTTC
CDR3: CASSLEQGDEQFF

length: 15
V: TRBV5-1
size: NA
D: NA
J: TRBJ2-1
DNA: TGCGCCAGCAGCTTTGGGCGGGGGCCGCCCAATGAGCAGTTCTTC
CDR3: CASSFGRGPPNEQFF

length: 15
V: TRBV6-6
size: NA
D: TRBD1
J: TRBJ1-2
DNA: TGTGCCAGCAGTTACAGGGAGCCCGGACAGGAGGGCTACACCTTC
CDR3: CASSYREPGQEGYTF

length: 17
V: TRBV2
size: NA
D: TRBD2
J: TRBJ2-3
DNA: TGTGCCAGCAGTGAACGACTAGCGGGGGGCGGCACAGATACGCAGTATTTT
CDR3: CASSERLAGGGTDTQYF

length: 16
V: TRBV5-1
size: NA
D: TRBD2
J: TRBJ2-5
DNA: TGCGCCAGCAGCTTGGGCCTAGCGGGGGCGTTTGAGACCCAGTACTTC
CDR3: CASSLGLAGAFETQYF